This T cell receptor (beta chain) was captured by sequencing in a study of blood T cells in healthy people across ages. Findings and limits, study-wide: The study could not conclusively compare naive and antigen-experienced cells, given its unsorted PBMCs. There were more naive CD4+ cells and higher diversity in long-lived donors than in aged donors.

This clonotype was found many times. Its antigen is undetermined. Peripheral blood was drawn, roughly 10 milliliters per donor. Germline V gene sequence: CDR1 ENHRY, CDR2 SYGVKD. CDR3 size: 8 residues. Together with a sample-barcoded 5' primer, a J-beta primer mix was included in a second PCR lasting about 6 to 12 cycles. Samples each returned at least 2.5 million CDR3-containing paired-end reads. TCRdb fed the 5' RACE reads into MiXCR, producing one record per CDR3 protein. The sample contains about 570,000 distinct CDR3 sequences, about 25% of which appear only once. V usage is TRBV10-3 and J usage is TRBJ2-5; D uncertain. The tail of the sequence fits TRBJ2-7 better, so the J call may be wrong. The TCR comes from a woman aged 70 to 79 in good health. Sequenced sample: blood. In DNA, the CDR3 is TGTGCCACCTACGAGCAGTACTTC. It is translated as CATYEQYF.